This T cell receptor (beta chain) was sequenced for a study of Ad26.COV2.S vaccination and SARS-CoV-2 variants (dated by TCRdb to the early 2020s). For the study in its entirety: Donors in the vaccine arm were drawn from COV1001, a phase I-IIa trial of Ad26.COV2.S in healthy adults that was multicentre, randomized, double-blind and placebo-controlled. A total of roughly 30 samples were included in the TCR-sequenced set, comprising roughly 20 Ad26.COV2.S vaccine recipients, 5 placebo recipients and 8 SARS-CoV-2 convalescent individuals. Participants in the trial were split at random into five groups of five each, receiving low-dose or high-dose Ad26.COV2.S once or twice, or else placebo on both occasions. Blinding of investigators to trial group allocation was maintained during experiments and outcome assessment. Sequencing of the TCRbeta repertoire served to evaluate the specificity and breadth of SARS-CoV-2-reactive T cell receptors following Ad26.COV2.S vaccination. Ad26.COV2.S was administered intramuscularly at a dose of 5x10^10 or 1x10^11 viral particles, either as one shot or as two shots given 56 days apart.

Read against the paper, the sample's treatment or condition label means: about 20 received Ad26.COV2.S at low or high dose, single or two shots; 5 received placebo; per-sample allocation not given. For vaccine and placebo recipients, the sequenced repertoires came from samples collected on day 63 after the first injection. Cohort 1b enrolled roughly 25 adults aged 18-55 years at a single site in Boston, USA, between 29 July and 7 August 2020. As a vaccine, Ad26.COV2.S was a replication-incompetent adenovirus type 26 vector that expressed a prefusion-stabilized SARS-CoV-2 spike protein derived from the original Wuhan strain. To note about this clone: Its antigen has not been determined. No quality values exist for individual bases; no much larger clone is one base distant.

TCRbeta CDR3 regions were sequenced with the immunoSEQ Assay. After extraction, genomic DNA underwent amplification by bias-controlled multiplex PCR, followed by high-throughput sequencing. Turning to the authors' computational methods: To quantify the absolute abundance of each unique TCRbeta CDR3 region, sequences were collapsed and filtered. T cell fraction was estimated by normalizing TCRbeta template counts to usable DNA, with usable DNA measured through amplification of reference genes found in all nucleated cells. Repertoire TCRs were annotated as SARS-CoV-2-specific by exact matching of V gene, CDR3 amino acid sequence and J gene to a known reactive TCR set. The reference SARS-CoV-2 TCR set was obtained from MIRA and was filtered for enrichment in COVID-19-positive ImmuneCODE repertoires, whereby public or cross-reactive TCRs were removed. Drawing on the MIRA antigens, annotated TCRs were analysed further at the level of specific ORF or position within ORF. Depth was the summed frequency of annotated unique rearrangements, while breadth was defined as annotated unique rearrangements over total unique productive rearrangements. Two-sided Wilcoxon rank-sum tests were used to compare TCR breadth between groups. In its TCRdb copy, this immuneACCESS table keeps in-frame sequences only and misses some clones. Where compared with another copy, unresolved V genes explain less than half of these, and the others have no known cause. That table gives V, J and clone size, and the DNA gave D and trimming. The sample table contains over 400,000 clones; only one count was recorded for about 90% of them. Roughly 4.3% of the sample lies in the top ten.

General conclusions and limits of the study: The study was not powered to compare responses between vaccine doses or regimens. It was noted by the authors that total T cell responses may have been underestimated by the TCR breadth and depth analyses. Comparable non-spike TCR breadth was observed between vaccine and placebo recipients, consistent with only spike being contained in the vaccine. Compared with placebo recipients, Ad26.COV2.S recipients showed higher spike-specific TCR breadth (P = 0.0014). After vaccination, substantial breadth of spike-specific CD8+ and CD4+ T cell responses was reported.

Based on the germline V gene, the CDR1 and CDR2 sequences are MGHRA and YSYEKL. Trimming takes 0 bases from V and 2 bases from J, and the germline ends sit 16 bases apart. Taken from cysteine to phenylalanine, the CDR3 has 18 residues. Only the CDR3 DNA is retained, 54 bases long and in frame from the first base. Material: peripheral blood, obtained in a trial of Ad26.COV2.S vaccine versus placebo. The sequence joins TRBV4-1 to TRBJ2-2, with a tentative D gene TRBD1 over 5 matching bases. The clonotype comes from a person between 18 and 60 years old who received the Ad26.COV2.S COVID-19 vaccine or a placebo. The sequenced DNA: TGCGCCAGCAGCCAAGAGGGGCCAGGCCCGATAAACACCGGGGAGCTGTTTTTT. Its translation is CASSQEGPGPINTGELFF.